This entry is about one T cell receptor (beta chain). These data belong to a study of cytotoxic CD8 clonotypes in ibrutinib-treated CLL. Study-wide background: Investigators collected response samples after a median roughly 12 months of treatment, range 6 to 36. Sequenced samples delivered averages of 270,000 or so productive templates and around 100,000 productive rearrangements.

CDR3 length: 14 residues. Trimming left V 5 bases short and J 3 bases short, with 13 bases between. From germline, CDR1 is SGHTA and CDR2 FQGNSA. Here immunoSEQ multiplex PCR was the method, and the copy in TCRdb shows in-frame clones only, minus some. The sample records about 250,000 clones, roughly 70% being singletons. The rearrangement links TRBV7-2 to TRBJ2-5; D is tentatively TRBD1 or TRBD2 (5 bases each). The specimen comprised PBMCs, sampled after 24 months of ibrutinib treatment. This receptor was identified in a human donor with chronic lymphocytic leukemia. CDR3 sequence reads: CASSRDPSKETQYF. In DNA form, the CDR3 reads TGTGCCAGCAGCCGGGACCCTTCAAAAGAGACCCAGTACTTC.